These T cell receptor beta chains were read from a single sample in a study of hypomethylating agent response in myelodysplastic syndrome. Sequenced by immunoSEQ multiplex PCR; TCRdb stores in-frame clones only, minus some. The sample lists approximately 7,000 clones, around nine tenths seen once, with roughly 16% in the top ten. Sequenced here: bone marrow, sampled before or after starting hypomethylating agent treatment for myelodysplastic syndrome (not recorded which). The source is a human donor with myelodysplastic syndrome. Both conserved end residues are part of each CDR3. Fields, in order: D gene, clone size, V gene, J gene, CDR3 protein, CDR3 DNA. D genes are given only for firm matches. Rows give clone size only sometimes, using once, few, many, or a class for an expanded clone.

D gene: TRBD2; clone size: .; V gene: TRBV2; J gene: TRBJ2-5; CDR3 protein: CASSKTVAGGLETQYF; CDR3 DNA: TGTGCCAGCTCTAAAACTGTAGCGGGGGGATTGGAGACCCAGTACTTC
D gene: TRBD2; clone size: .; V gene: TRBV11-1; J gene: TRBJ2-3; CDR3 protein: CASSSSGGGGTDTQYF; CDR3 DNA: TGTGCCAGCAGTTCGTCCGGGGGGGGAGGCACAGATACGCAGTATTTT
D gene: TRBD1; clone size: .; V gene: TRBV7-2; J gene: TRBJ2-2; CDR3 protein: CASSSYRGGELFF; CDR3 DNA: TGTGCCAGCAGCTCGTACAGGGGGGGGGAGCTGTTTTTT
D gene: .; clone size: .; V gene: TRBV5-1; J gene: TRBJ2-1; CDR3 protein: CASSQILKRGSYNEQFF; CDR3 DNA: TGCGCCAGCAGCCAAATTCTTAAAAGGGGCTCCTACAATGAGCAGTTCTTC
D gene: TRBD1; clone size: .; V gene: TRBV10-3; J gene: TRBJ2-5; CDR3 protein: CAIRDDRGRETQYF; CDR3 DNA: TGTGCCATCAGAGATGACAGGGGGCGAGAGACCCAGTACTTC
D gene: .; clone size: .; V gene: TRBV5-1; J gene: TRBJ1-1; CDR3 protein: CASSWNMTVQAFF; CDR3 DNA: TGCGCCAGCAGCTGGAATATGACGGTACAAGCTTTCTTT
D gene: .; clone size: .; V gene: TRBV30; J gene: TRBJ2-7; CDR3 protein: CAWRLAWGETYEQYF; CDR3 DNA: TGTGCCTGGAGGCTAGCTTGGGGGGAAACCTACGAGCAGTACTTC
D gene: .; clone size: .; V gene: TRBV11-2; J gene: TRBJ2-7; CDR3 protein: CASGGQSYEQYF; CDR3 DNA: TGTGCCAGCGGAGGGCAGTCCTACGAGCAGTACTTC
D gene: .; clone size: .; V gene: TRBV6-4; J gene: TRBJ1-1; CDR3 protein: CASGYRQGWTEAFF; CDR3 DNA: TGTGCCAGCGGGTACCGGCAGGGTTGGACTGAAGCTTTCTTT
D gene: TRBD1; clone size: .; V gene: TRBV5-4; J gene: TRBJ2-7; CDR3 protein: CASSLGQGVPYEQYF; CDR3 DNA: TGTGCCAGCAGCTTGGGACAGGGGGTACCCTACGAGCAGTACTTC
D gene: TRBD2; clone size: few; V gene: TRBV30; J gene: TRBJ2-2; CDR3 protein: CAWWGGENTGELFF; CDR3 DNA: TGTGCCTGGTGGGGGGGGGAGAACACCGGGGAGCTGTTTTTT
D gene: TRBD1; clone size: .; V gene: TRBV6-5; J gene: TRBJ1-1; CDR3 protein: CASSYRSQGGALAFF; CDR3 DNA: TGTGCCAGCAGTTATAGGTCACAAGGGGGCGCGTTGGCTTTCTTT
D gene: TRBD1; clone size: .; V gene: TRBV9; J gene: TRBJ2-3; CDR3 protein: CASSGNRGQSTDTQYF; CDR3 DNA: TGTGCCAGCAGCGGGAACAGGGGGCAAAGTACAGATACGCAGTATTTT
D gene: .; clone size: .; V gene: TRBV5-4; J gene: TRBJ1-1; CDR3 protein: CASSLSEGTEAFF; CDR3 DNA: TGTGCCAGCAGCTTGTCAGAGGGGACTGAAGCTTTCTTT
D gene: TRBD1; clone size: .; V gene: TRBV19; J gene: TRBJ1-2; CDR3 protein: CASTTGGFGGYTF; CDR3 DNA: TGTGCCAGTACGACAGGGGGCTTTGGCGGCTACACCTTC
D gene: TRBD2; clone size: .; V gene: TRBV10-3; J gene: TRBJ2-5; CDR3 protein: CAISGSSGGRETQYF; CDR3 DNA: TGTGCCATCAGTGGCTCTAGCGGGGGCCGGGAGACCCAGTACTTC
D gene: TRBD1; clone size: .; V gene: TRBV10-3; J gene: TRBJ1-2; CDR3 protein: CAISESPDRAGYGYTF; CDR3 DNA: TGTGCCATCAGTGAGTCTCCGGACAGGGCGGGCTATGGCTACACCTTC
D gene: .; clone size: .; V gene: TRBV5-1; J gene: TRBJ2-3; CDR3 protein: CASSLDGSPSTDTQYF; CDR3 DNA: TGCGCCAGCAGCTTGGACGGCTCTCCTAGCACAGATACGCAGTATTTT
D gene: TRBD1; clone size: .; V gene: TRBV19; J gene: TRBJ2-5; CDR3 protein: CASSIFSLTGAGETQYF; CDR3 DNA: TGTGCCAGTAGTATATTTTCGCTCACAGGGGCGGGAGAGACCCAGTACTTC
D gene: TRBD1; clone size: .; V gene: TRBV29-1; J gene: TRBJ2-7; CDR3 protein: CSAWDRGEQYF; CDR3 DNA: TGCAGCGCCTGGGACAGGGGCGAGCAGTACTTC
D gene: .; clone size: .; V gene: TRBV4-1; J gene: TRBJ2-5; CDR3 protein: CASSQAKYSMETQYF; CDR3 DNA: TGCGCCAGCAGCCAAGCGAAATACAGTATGGAGACCCAGTACTTC
D gene: .; clone size: .; V gene: TRBV6-6; J gene: TRBJ1-5; CDR3 protein: CASTNGDVNQPQHF; CDR3 DNA: TGTGCCAGCACTAACGGGGATGTCAATCAGCCCCAGCATTTT
D gene: .; clone size: .; V gene: TRBV5-1; J gene: TRBJ1-1; CDR3 protein: CASSFTGYPEAFF; CDR3 DNA: TGCGCCAGCAGCTTCACAGGGTACCCTGAAGCTTTCTTT
D gene: .; clone size: .; V gene: TRBV5-4; J gene: TRBJ2-1; CDR3 protein: CASSLDPGSSYNEQFF; CDR3 DNA: TGTGCCAGCAGCTTGGATCCCGGGTCGTCCTACAATGAGCAGTTCTTC
D gene: .; clone size: .; V gene: TRBV5-6; J gene: TRBJ2-2; CDR3 protein: CASNSVDTSKLFF; CDR3 DNA: TGTGCCAGCAACTCCGTGGACACCAGCAAGCTGTTTTTT
D gene: TRBD1; clone size: few; V gene: TRBV6-1; J gene: TRBJ1-5; CDR3 protein: CASSEWRGPNQPQHF; CDR3 DNA: TGTGCCAGCAGTGAATGGAGGGGGCCCAATCAGCCCCAGCATTTT
D gene: .; clone size: .; V gene: TRBV9; J gene: TRBJ1-3; CDR3 protein: CASSLTPVDSGNTIYF; CDR3 DNA: TGTGCCAGCAGCCTAACCCCCGTTGACTCTGGAAACACCATATATTTT
D gene: .; clone size: .; V gene: TRBV6-4; J gene: TRBJ1-5; CDR3 protein: CASSDKLRTIPEGNQPQHF; CDR3 DNA: TGTGCCAGCAGTGACAAGCTGAGGACAATCCCAGAAGGCAATCAGCCCCAGCATTTT
D gene: .; clone size: few; V gene: TRBV11-2; J gene: TRBJ1-3; CDR3 protein: CASSHPGFGNTIYF; CDR3 DNA: TGTGCCAGCAGCCACCCCGGGTTTGGAAACACCATATATTTT
D gene: .; clone size: .; V gene: TRBV2; J gene: TRBJ2-7; CDR3 protein: CASTGIYEQYF; CDR3 DNA: TGTGCCAGCACCGGGATTTACGAGCAGTACTTC
D gene: .; clone size: .; V gene: TRBV6-1; J gene: TRBJ2-3; CDR3 protein: CASSVLTRDTQYF; CDR3 DNA: TGTGCCAGCAGTGTACTTACTAGAGATACGCAGTATTTT
D gene: .; clone size: .; V gene: TRBV5-1; J gene: TRBJ1-5; CDR3 protein: CASSLVGGGGQPQHF; CDR3 DNA: TGCGCCAGCAGCCTTGTAGGGGGAGGCGGCCAGCCCCAGCATTTT
D gene: .; clone size: .; V gene: TRBV7-2; J gene: TRBJ2-5; CDR3 protein: CASSNEPLATQYF; CDR3 DNA: TGTGCCAGCAGCAATGAACCTCTGGCGACCCAGTACTTC
D gene: .; clone size: .; V gene: TRBV7-9; J gene: TRBJ2-7; CDR3 protein: CASSPTVAGSYEQYF; CDR3 DNA: TGTGCCAGCAGCCCCACCGTGGCGGGCTCCTACGAGCAGTACTTC
D gene: TRBD1; clone size: .; V gene: TRBV6-1; J gene: TRBJ2-7; CDR3 protein: CASSEPRQGFYEQYF; CDR3 DNA: TGTGCCAGCAGTGAGCCCCGACAGGGCTTCTACGAGCAGTACTTC
D gene: .; clone size: once; V gene: TRBV7-9; J gene: TRBJ2-7; CDR3 protein: CASSLDTHSYEQYF; CDR3 DNA: TGTGCCAGCAGCTTGGACACGCACTCCTACGAGCAGTACTTC
D gene: .; clone size: .; V gene: TRBV11-2; J gene: TRBJ1-4; CDR3 protein: CASSFPKGTATNEKLFF; CDR3 DNA: TGTGCCAGCAGCTTCCCCAAGGGGACTGCAACTAATGAAAAACTGTTTTTT
D gene: .; clone size: .; V gene: TRBV9; J gene: TRBJ1-1; CDR3 protein: CASSVDRNTEAFF; CDR3 DNA: TGTGCCAGCAGCGTAGATAGGAACACTGAAGCTTTCTTT
D gene: TRBD2; clone size: .; V gene: TRBV6-4; J gene: TRBJ2-1; CDR3 protein: CASSGEAGVYNEQFF; CDR3 DNA: TGTGCCAGCAGTGGGGAAGCGGGGGTATACAATGAGCAGTTCTTC
D gene: .; clone size: hyperexpanded; V gene: TRBV5-6; J gene: TRBJ2-7; CDR3 protein: CASQLSRRQGGTYEQYF; CDR3 DNA: TGTGCCAGCCAGCTTTCCAGGCGGCAGGGGGGAACCTACGAGCAGTACTTC
D gene: TRBD2; clone size: .; V gene: TRBV5-1; J gene: TRBJ2-1; CDR3 protein: CASSLTSGSSYNEQFF; CDR3 DNA: TGCGCCAGCAGCTTGACTAGCGGGAGCTCCTACAATGAGCAGTTCTTC
D gene: TRBD1; clone size: .; V gene: TRBV6-5; J gene: TRBJ2-3; CDR3 protein: CASSRPGQGTDTQYF; CDR3 DNA: TGTGCCAGCAGCCGACCCGGACAGGGAACAGATACGCAGTATTTT
D gene: .; clone size: few; V gene: TRBV5-1; J gene: TRBJ2-7; CDR3 protein: CASIGDTDYEQYF; CDR3 DNA: TGCGCCAGCATTGGGGACACCGACTACGAGCAGTACTTC
D gene: .; clone size: few; V gene: TRBV7-2; J gene: TRBJ2-2; CDR3 protein: CASSLVAYGELFF; CDR3 DNA: TGTGCCAGCAGCTTAGTCGCATACGGGGAGCTGTTTTTT
D gene: .; clone size: .; V gene: TRBV6-5; J gene: TRBJ1-3; CDR3 protein: CASRQFGGAGNTIYF; CDR3 DNA: TGTGCCAGCAGGCAATTCGGGGGTGCTGGAAACACCATATATTTT
D gene: .; clone size: .; V gene: TRBV7-7; J gene: TRBJ2-4; CDR3 protein: CASSPKSNIQYF; CDR3 DNA: TGTGCTAGCAGCCCTAAGTCAAACATTCAGTACTTC
D gene: TRBD1; clone size: .; V gene: TRBV19; J gene: TRBJ1-1; CDR3 protein: CASLTWTGGNTEAFF; CDR3 DNA: TGTGCCAGTCTCACCTGGACAGGGGGGAACACTGAAGCTTTCTTT
D gene: .; clone size: .; V gene: TRBV7-3; J gene: TRBJ1-1; CDR3 protein: CASSGSLNTEAFF; CDR3 DNA: TGTGCCAGCAGCGGTAGTTTAAACACTGAAGCTTTCTTT
D gene: .; clone size: .; V gene: TRBV7-9; J gene: TRBJ2-2; CDR3 protein: CASSLQGNTGELFF; CDR3 DNA: TGTGCCAGCAGCCTCCAGGGTAACACCGGGGAGCTGTTTTTT